The 16 T cell receptor beta chains below come from one sample, sequenced in a study of T-cell memory formation after mild COVID-19. TCRdb analysed the 5' RACE reads with MiXCR anew, one entry per CDR3 protein. The sample lists some 200,000 distinct CDR3 sequences; over 20% were seen once. The sequenced sample consisted of PBMCs or a T cell subset sorted from them (not recorded which). These receptors originate from an adult woman who had mild COVID-19 (a few samples of this study predate the infection). Cell type and time point are not known.

CDR3 sequence reads: CASSFASQEGPGNEQFF. The CDR3 nucleotides are TGTGCCAGCAGCTTTGCCAGTCAGGAGGGCCCTGGAAATGAGCAGTTCTTC. This rearrangement joins TRBV7-3 to TRBJ2-1, with D maybe TRBD2 (6 bases). V was clipped by 3 bases and J by 7 bases, with 22 bases between them. This CDR3 comprises 17 residues. Germline V gene sequence: CDR1 SGHTA, CDR2 FQGTGA.

V is TRBV6-1 and J is TRBJ2-3; 7 bases fit TRBD1. This CDR3 region has 17 residues. The junction had 10 bases not matched to a gene; V was cut back by 2 bases and J by 2 bases. Per the germline V gene, CDR1 is MNHNS and CDR2 is SASEGT. CDR3 loop: CASSEFGRTGFTDTQYF. The CDR3, as DNA: TGTGCCAGCAGTGAATTCGGAAGGACAGGATTCACAGATACGCAGTATTTT.

The chain links TRBV4-3 to TRBJ2-2; 8 positions agree with TRBD1. The CDR3 extends over 16 amino acids. In germline, CDR1 is LGHNA, CDR2 YSLEER. The ends lost 0 bases at V and 4 bases at J; junction bases unmatched: 4. The CDR3 is CASSQEGQAFTGELFF. DNA of the CDR3: TGCGCCAGCAGCCAAGAGGGACAGGCCTTCACCGGGGAGCTGTTTTTT.

This clonotype has more than one count but fewer than ten. The CDR3 sequence: CASSSLVYNEQFF. In nucleotides, the CDR3 is TGTGCCAGCAGCTCTCTAGTGTACAATGAGCAGTTCTTC. V is TRBV7-9 and J is TRBJ2-1; D call uncertain. CDR1 is SEHNR and CDR2 is FQNEAQ in the germline V gene (reference sequence). The CDR3 runs 13 residues. Trimming stripped 4 bases from V and 4 bases from J, with 8 bases between.

There are a few counts of this clonotype. The chain employs TRBV27 and TRBJ2-2; D not certain. The germline CDR1 and CDR2 sequences are MNHEY and SMNVEV (reference sequence). The germline V and J ends were trimmed by 0 bases and 7 bases, with 12 bases remaining between them. This CDR3 spans 15 amino acids. For the CDR3, the DNA is TGTGCCAGCAGTTTATCCCCGGGCGGAGACGGGGAGCTGTTTTTT. It encodes CASSLSPGGDGELFF.

The chain carries TRBV20-1 and TRBJ2-1; TRBD1 matches 9 bases. CDR3 size: 14 residues. In germline, CDR1 is DFQATT, CDR2 SNEGSKA (reference sequence). J gave up 8 bases and V 5 bases, and 10 bases lay outside the gene matches. The CDR3 DNA is TGCAGTGCTGTAGGGGGACAGGGACTCTATGAGCAGTTCTTC. This sequence encodes CSAVGGQGLYEQFF.

V is TRBV7-9 and J is TRBJ2-3; D not certain. The CDR3 loop spans 16 amino acids. CDR1 SEHNR and CDR2 FQNEAQ come from the germline V gene (reference sequence). Trimming cost V 1 base and J 4 bases, with 15 bases left between them. CDR3 protein: CASSLGPKTSPDTQYF. In DNA form, the CDR3 reads TGTGCCAGCAGCTTAGGCCCAAAGACATCACCAGATACGCAGTATTTT. The full variable domain, with the rest looked up from reference TRBV7-9 and TRBJ2-3, is DTGVSQNPRHKITKRGQNVTFRCDPISEHNRLYWYRQTLGQGPEFLTYFQNEAQLEKSRLLSDRFSAERPKGSFSTLEIQRTEQGDSAMYLCASSLGPKTSPDTQYFGPGTRLTVL.

The rearrangement uses TRBV7-9 and TRBJ2-7; D may be TRBD1 (5 bases). Germline lookup yields CDR1 SEHNR and CDR2 FQNEAQ (reference sequence). CDR3 length equals 15 residues. V was pared by 2 bases and J by 3 bases, with 14 bases between. The CDR3 is CASSLSHDSIYEQYF. CDR3 coding DNA: TGTGCCAGCAGCTTATCCCATGACAGCATCTACGAGCAGTACTTC.

The chain joins TRBV27 to TRBJ2-5, with a possible D match to TRBD2 (5 bases). The V gene's germline CDR1 is MNHEY and CDR2 SMNVEV (reference sequence). The V gene lost 4 bases and the J gene lost 2 bases, with 20 bases spanning the gap. There are 17 residues in the CDR3. This chain's CDR3 is CASSSLYMDGRQETQYF. CDR3 nucleotides: TGTGCCAGCAGTTCCCTTTATATGGATGGGAGACAAGAGACCCAGTACTTC.

The chain links TRBV20-1 to TRBJ2-5, with 8 bases fitting TRBD2. Germline V gene lookup returns CDR1 DFQATT and CDR2 SNEGSKA (reference sequence). The CDR3 runs to 15 residues. The J segment lost 5 bases and the V segment lost 6 bases, leaving 14 bases of the junction unmatched. CDR3 in amino acids: CSAPSGGGQSETQYF. In nucleotides, the CDR3 is TGCAGTGCCCCCTCGGGGGGGGGCCAGAGTGAGACCCAGTACTTC.

This chain joins TRBV7-9 and TRBJ1-1; D unclear. V was clipped by 3 bases and J by 5 bases, with 16 bases between them. Per the germline V gene, CDR1 is SEHNR and CDR2 is FQNEAQ (reference sequence). The length of the CDR3 is 15 residues. Written as DNA, the CDR3 is TGTGCCAGCAGCTTTGAGTTGTGGGCTGAAACTGAAGCTTTCTTT. Amino acids: CASSFELWAETEAFF.

This clonotype was seen many times. The V and J genes are TRBV27 and TRBJ2-2; D possibly corresponds to TRBD1 (6 bases). The V and J ends lost 4 bases and 0 bases respectively, with 9 bases between them. The CDR3 is 15 residues long. Germline V lookup: CDR1 MNHEY, CDR2 SMNVEV (reference sequence). CDR3 amino acids: CASSSGESNTGELFF. CDR3 coding DNA: TGTGCCAGCAGTTCAGGGGAGTCGAACACCGGGGAGCTGTTTTTT.

This clonotype was observed a handful of times. This sequence joins TRBV25-1 and TRBJ2-1, with 13 bases aligning to TRBD2. The CDR3 contains 16 residues. Germline V gives CDR1 MGHDK, CDR2 SYGVNS. The V and J ends lost 6 bases and 8 bases, in that order; junction bases with no gene match: 10. The CDR3 region is CASRATSGGRGDEQFF. CDR3 nucleotide sequence: TGTGCCAGCAGGGCGACTAGCGGGGGGAGAGGGGATGAGCAGTTCTTC.

The chain uses TRBV27 and TRBJ2-2; 8 bases match TRBD2. After removal of 6 bases from V and 6 bases from J, the junction contained 9 bases not matched to a gene. This CDR3 is built from 15 residues. The germline gives CDR1 MNHEY, CDR2 SMNVEV (reference sequence). CDR3 in DNA: TGTGCCAGCAGCCGACTAGCGTGGTTTTCCGGGGAGCTGTTTTTT. Residues: CASSRLAWFSGELFF.

The chain joins TRBV6-2 or TRBV6-3 to TRBJ1-2; D unclear. Per the germline V gene, CDR1 is MNHEY and CDR2 is SVGEGT. The CDR3 contains 11 residues. V dropped 6 bases and J dropped 0 bases, with 2 bases sitting between them. CDR3 DNA sequence: TGTGCCAGCAGCCCTAACTATGGCTACACCTTC. This gives the protein CASSPNYGYTF.

There are a few counts of this clonotype. V gene TRBV6-5 combines with J gene TRBJ2-7; TRBD2 matches at 7 bases. After removal of 2 bases from V and 0 bases from J, the junction contained 4 bases not matched to a gene. The CDR3 extends over 15 amino acids. CDR1 and CDR2 (germline): MNHEY, SVGAGI. Written as DNA, the CDR3 is TGTGCCAGCAGTTACACCGCGGGGGTCTCCTACGAGCAGTACTTC. Amino acids: CASSYTAGVSYEQYF.